This entry describes one T cell receptor (beta chain). The antigen it recognizes is unknown. Base qualities are not recorded, but no much larger clone differs from it by a single base. Reading the germline V gene gives CDR1 KGHSH and CDR2 LQKENI. V sheds 3 bases and J sheds 1 base, leaving 6 bases between their ends. From the cysteine through the phenylalanine, the CDR3 covers 13 amino acids. Only the CDR3 DNA stays, 39 bases, in frame from base 1. Per the publication, the time point label means: baseline before first vaccination. Vaccinee samples were obtained from the UK trials COV001 and COV002, which included a single-blind randomized controlled phase 2/3 trial of AZD1222 (ChAdOx1 nCoV-19) in healthy adults. Trial participant PBMC samples were collected at day 0 and day 28 after the second dose for TCRbeta chain sequencing. These data originate in a study of T cell responses to AZD1222 COVID-19 vaccine (TCRdb year 2021). With regard to the full study: AZD1222 recipients given second doses at about 4 weeks or at about 12 weeks were pooled, since spike-specific TCR depth and breadth were not found to differ between the two schedules. A total of 230 or so trial participants underwent TCR sequencing, of whom 207 received two doses of AZD1222 and about 26 received two doses of the MenACWY control vaccine. Trial participants were enrolled by age into 18-55, 56-69 and 70-plus year subgroups, with roughly 160, 29 and 62 TCR-sequenced participants respectively.

The CDR3 regions of human TCRbeta chains were subjected to immunosequencing. The authors' pipeline ran thus. Repertoire TCRs were checked for matches against a reference library of SARS-CoV-2-specific TCRs that had been generated using the MIRA antigen-specificity platform. Breadth was defined as the fraction of unique TCRs that were SARS-CoV-2-associated, and depth was defined as the fraction of total T cells that were SARS-CoV-2-associated. Using the MIRA data, each spike-specific TCR was assigned both to the spike region to which the TCR was reactive and to a CD4 or CD8 class. Log10-transformed breadth and depth values were compared by one-way ANOVA with Sidak's multiple comparisons tests. Sourced from immuneACCESS, this table was stored by TCRdb with only in-frame sequences that have V and J called. A share of the clones is absent; for the studies checked, an unresolved V gene accounts for under half, and the remainder has no known explanation. V and J calls and clone size are as listed in that table; D and trimming were resolved from the DNA. A total of 90,000 to 100,000 clones appear in this sample, approximately 90% of them only once. 6% to 8% of the sample goes to the ten largest clones.

Beyond this particular receptor, the publication reports: Reportedly, close to half of the unique spike-specific TCRs recognized epitopes lying outside the regions that are mutated in the B.1.351 and B.1.1.7 variants. The 56-69-year group was small, and its depth increase did not reach significance, likely because of low power. Conclusions about previously exposed vaccinees are limited because only six or seven AZD1222 recipients were SARS-CoV-2 seropositive at baseline. The whole spike protein was spanned by vaccine-associated CD4 TCRs, and dominant responses were seen in regions 160-218 and 743-854. After two AZD1222 doses, both the breadth and the depth of spike-specific TCRs were significantly higher than at day 0 and than in MenACWY recipients. Because no day 14 peak-response samples were available, repertoires were characterized only after the peak T cell response. Participants were mostly white British and included more females than males, and it was suggested by the authors that clonal diversity may have been underestimated.

This sequence uses TRBV18 and TRBJ1-2; tentative D gene TRBD1, with 5 bases matching. This clonotype was obtained from an adult in good health. Here the sequenced sample was peripheral blood, taken on day 0 of AZD1222 vaccination. The DNA sequence is TGTGCCAGCTCACCCGGGGGTAACTATGGCTACACCTTC. Translated, it reads CASSPGGNYGYTF.